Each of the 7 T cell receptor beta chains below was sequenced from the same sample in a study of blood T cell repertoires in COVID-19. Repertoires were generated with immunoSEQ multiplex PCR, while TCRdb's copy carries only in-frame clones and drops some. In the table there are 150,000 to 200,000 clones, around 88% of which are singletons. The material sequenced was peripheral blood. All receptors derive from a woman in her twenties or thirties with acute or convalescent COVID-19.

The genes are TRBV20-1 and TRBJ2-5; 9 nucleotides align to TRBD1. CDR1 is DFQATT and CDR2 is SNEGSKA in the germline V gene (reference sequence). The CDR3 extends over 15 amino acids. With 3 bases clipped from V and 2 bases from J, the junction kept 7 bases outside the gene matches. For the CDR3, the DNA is TGCAGTGCTAGTGCCGGGACAGGGCCTCAAGAGACCCAGTACTTC. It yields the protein CSASAGTGPQETQYF.

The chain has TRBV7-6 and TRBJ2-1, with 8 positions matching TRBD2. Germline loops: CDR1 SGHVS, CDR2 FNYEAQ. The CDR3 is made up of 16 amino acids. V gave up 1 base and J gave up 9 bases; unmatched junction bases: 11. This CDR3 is CASSLGTGTRDLEQFF. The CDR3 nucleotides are TGTGCCAGCAGCTTAGGTACCGGGACTAGGGACCTTGAGCAGTTCTTC.

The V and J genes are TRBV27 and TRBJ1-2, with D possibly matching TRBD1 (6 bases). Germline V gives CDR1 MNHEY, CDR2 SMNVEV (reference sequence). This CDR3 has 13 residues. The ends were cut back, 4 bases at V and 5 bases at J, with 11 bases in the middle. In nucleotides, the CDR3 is TGTGCCAGCAGTTCCCCGACAGGTTATGGCTACACCTTC. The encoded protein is CASSSPTGYGYTF.

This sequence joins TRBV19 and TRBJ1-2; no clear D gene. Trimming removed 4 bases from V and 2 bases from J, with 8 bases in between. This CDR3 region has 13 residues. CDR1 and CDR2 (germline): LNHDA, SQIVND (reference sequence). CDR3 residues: CASSNAGNYGYTF. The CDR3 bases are TGTGCCAGTAGTAACGCCGGGAACTATGGCTACACCTTC.

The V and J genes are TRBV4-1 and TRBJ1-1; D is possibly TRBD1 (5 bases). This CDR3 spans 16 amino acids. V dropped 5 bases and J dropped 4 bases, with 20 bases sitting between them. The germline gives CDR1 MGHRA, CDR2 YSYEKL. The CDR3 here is CASSNLYRQFVTEAFF. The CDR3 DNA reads TGCGCCAGCAGCAATCTATACCGACAGTTCGTCACTGAAGCTTTCTTT.

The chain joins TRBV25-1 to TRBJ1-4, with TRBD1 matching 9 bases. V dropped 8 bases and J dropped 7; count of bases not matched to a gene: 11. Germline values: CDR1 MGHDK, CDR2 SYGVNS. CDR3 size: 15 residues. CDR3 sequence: CASGYSGTGTEKLFF. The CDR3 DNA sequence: TGTGCCAGCGGATATAGCGGGACAGGGACTGAAAAACTGTTTTTT.

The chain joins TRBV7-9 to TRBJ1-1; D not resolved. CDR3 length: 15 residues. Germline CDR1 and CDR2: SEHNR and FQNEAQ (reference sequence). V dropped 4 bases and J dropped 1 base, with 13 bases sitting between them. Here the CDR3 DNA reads TGTGCCAGCAGCTCCCACAATAATCAGAACACTGAAGCTTTCTTT. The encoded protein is CASSSHNNQNTEAFF.